The clone carrying this TCR beta chain appeared once. This sample is part of a study of T-cell memory formation after mild COVID-19. The germline V gene has CDR1 MNHEY and CDR2 SMNVEV (reference sequence). CDR3 length: 15 residues. V was pared by 4 bases and J by 4 bases, with 6 bases of the junction left unmatched. TCRdb fed the 5' RACE reads into MiXCR, producing one record per CDR3 protein. The sample contains fewer than 95,000 distinct CDR3 sequences, around 15% of which appear only once. This receptor was obtained from a man aged 18 to 29 who had mild COVID-19 (a few samples of this study predate the infection). Cell type and time point are not known. The chain combines TRBV27 with TRBJ2-3, with TRBD1 identical over 9 bases. Sequenced: PBMCs or a T cell subset sorted from them (not recorded which). CDR3 region: CASSYGTGPPDTQYF. CDR3 nucleotides: TGTGCCAGCAGTTACGGGACAGGGCCTCCAGATACGCAGTATTTT.